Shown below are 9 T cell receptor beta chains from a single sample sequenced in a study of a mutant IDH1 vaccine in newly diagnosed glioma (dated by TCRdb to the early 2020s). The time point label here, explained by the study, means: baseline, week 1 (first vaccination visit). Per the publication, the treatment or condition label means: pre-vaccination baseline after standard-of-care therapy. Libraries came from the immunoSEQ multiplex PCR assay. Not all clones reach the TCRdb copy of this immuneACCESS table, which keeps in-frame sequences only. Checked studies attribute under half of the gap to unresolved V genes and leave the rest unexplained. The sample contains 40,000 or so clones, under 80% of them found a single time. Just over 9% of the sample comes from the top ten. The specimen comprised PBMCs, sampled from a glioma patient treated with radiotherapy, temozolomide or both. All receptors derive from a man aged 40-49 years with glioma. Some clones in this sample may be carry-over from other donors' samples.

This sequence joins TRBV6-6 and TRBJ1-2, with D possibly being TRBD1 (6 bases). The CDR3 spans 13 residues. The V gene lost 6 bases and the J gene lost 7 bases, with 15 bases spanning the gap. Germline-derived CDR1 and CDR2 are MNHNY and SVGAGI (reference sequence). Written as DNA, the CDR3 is TGTGCCAGCAGCCCAGACAGGACTCGTGGCTACACCTTC. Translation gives CASSPDRTRGYTF.

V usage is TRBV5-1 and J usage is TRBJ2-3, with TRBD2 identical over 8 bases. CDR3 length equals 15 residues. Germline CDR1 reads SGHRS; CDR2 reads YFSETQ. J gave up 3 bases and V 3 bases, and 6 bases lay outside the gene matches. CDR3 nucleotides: TGCGCCAGCAGCTCGGGGGGGGGCCGTACAGATACGCAGTATTTT. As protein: CASSSGGGRTDTQYF.

The CDR3 sequence is CASSPPSGADEQFF. CDR3 in DNA: TGTGCCAGCTCACCACCGTCGGGGGCCGATGAGCAGTTCTTC. The chain employs TRBV18 and TRBJ2-1; D may correspond to TRBD1 or TRBD2 (6 bases each). Germline V CDR1 and CDR2: KGHSH, LQKENI. The CDR3 covers 14 residues. Trimming left V 0 bases short and J 8 bases short, with 11 bases between.

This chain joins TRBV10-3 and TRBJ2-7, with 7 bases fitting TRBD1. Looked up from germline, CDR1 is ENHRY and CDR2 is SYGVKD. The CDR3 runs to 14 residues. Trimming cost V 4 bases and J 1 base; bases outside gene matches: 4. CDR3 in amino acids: CAISGLTGSYEQYF. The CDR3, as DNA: TGTGCCATCAGTGGATTGACAGGGTCCTACGAGCAGTACTTC.

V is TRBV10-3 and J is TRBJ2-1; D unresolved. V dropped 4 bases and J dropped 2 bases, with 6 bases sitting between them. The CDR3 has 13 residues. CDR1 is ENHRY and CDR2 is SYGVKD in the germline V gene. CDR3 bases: TGTGCCATCAGTGTGTCAGCCTACAATGAGCAGTTCTTC. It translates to CAISVSAYNEQFF.

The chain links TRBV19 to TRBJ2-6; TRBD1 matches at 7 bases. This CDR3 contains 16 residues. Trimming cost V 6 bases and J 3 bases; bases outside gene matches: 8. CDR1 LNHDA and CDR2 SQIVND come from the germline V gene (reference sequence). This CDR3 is CASRGPYRGGANVLTF. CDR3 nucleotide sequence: TGTGCCAGTAGGGGTCCGTACAGGGGTGGGGCCAACGTCCTGACTTTC.

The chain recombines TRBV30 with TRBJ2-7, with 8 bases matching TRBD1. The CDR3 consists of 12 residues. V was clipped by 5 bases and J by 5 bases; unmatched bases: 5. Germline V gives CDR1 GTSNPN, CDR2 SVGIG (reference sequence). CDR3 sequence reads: CAWEKQGDEQYF. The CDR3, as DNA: TGTGCCTGGGAGAAACAGGGGGACGAGCAGTACTTC.

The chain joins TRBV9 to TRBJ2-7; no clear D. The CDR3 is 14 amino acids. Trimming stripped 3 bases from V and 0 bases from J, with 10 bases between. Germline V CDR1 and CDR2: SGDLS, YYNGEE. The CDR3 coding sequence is TGTGCCAGCAGCGCCGACCACAGCTCCTACGAGCAGTACTTC. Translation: CASSADHSSYEQYF.

CDR3 in DNA: TGTGCCAGCAGCTTAAACAGGAACACTGAAGCTTTCTTT. It yields the protein CASSLNRNTEAFF. The V call is TRBV7-3, the J call TRBJ1-1; D not certain. The CDR3 contains 13 residues. Germline CDR1 reads SGHTA; CDR2 reads FQGTGA. Trimming shortened V by 1 base and J by 1 base, and 4 bases separated the two germline ends. The whole variable domain, filled in from reference TRBV7-3 and TRBJ1-1, reads GAGVSQTPSNKVTEKGKYVELRCDPISGHTALYWYRQSLGQGPEFLIYFQGTGAADDSGLPNDRFFAVRPEGSVSTLKIQRTERGDSAVYLCASSLNRNTEAFFGQGTRLTVV.